Here is one T cell receptor (beta chain) with its context. Its antigen is unidentified. The protocol was immunoSEQ multiplex PCR, while the TCRdb copy is restricted to in-frame clones and leaves out a portion. Among millions of clones, approximately 95% were seen once, and the ten largest hold 0.35% to 0.5%. The sample is drawn from a study of shared clonotypes between healthy human individuals. About the study: Plates per donor: three CD4 naive, three CD4 memory, two CD8 naive, one CD8 memory. General study findings and limits: Researchers sampled blood only, noting tissue repertoires likely differ.

The CDR3 spans 18 residues. From germline, CDR1 is WSHSY and CDR2 SAAADI. Losses at the gene ends were 1 base for V and 5 bases for J; bases not matched to a gene: 11. V and J are TRBV10-2 and TRBJ2-1; 10 nucleotides line up with TRBD2. The receptor comes from a man between 18 and 29 years old in good health. Some clones in this sample may be carry-over from other donors' samples. The sequenced sample was naive CD4+ T cells from PBMCs. Subset of the sample: CD45RA+ positively selected. CDR3 sequence (DNA): TGCGCCAGCAGTGAGTTACTAGCGGGGCGAACCCTCAACAATGAGCAGTTCTTC. Protein: CASSELLAGRTLNNEQFF.